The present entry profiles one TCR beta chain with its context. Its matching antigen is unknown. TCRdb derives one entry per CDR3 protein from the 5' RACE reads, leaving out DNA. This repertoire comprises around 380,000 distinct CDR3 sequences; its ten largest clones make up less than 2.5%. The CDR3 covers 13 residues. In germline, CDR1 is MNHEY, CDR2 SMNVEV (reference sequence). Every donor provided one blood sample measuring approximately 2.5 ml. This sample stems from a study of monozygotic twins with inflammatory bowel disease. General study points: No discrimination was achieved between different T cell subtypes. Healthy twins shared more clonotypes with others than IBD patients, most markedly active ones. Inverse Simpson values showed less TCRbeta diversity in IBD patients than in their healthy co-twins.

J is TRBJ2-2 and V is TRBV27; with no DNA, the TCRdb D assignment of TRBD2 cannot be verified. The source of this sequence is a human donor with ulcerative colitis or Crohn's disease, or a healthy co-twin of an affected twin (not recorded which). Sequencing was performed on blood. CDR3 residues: CASTSRRDGELFF.